The 6 T cell receptor beta chains listed next were all sequenced from one sample in a study of cytomegalovirus exposure and HLA in healthy donors. The PCR was carried out with 60 Vbeta primers and 13 Jbeta primers. Sequencing used immunoSEQ multiplex PCR; TCRdb keeps in-frame clones, though not all of them. The sample lists about 61,000 clones, roughly 90% seen once, with approximately 1.4% in the top ten. What was sequenced was PBMCs. The origin of the receptors is a man aged 30 to 39 in good health and CMV-seropositive.

The rearrangement joins TRBV4-3 to TRBJ2-1, with D perhaps TRBD2 (6 bases). Trimming took off 4 bases at V and 2 bases at J, with 15 bases between the two ends. The CDR3 is made up of 16 amino acids. Germline assignment: CDR1 LGHNA and CDR2 YSLEER. As DNA, the CDR3 is TGCGCCAGCAGCCCGACTAGGGAGGCTACCTACAATGAGCAGTTCTTC. Translated: CASSPTREATYNEQFF.

The chain uses TRBV6-4 and TRBJ1-2; possible D gene TRBD1, 5 bases. There are 14 residues in the CDR3. V was trimmed by 5 bases and J by 3 bases, leaving 13 bases between them. Germline V gene sequence: CDR1 MRHNA, CDR2 SNTAGT. The CDR3 here is CASSRDAGDYGYTF. CDR3 bases: TGTGCCAGCAGTCGTGACGCGGGGGACTATGGCTACACCTTC.

The rearrangement links TRBV2 to TRBJ2-1; 12 bases map to TRBD2. V was clipped by 9 bases and J by 9 bases; unmatched bases: 12. The CDR3 loop spans 15 amino acids. CDR1 is SNHLY and CDR2 is FYNNEI in the germline V gene. CDR3 sequence: CASPGGLAGYGEQFF. The CDR3 coding sequence is TGTGCCAGTCCAGGCGGACTAGCGGGATACGGTGAGCAGTTCTTC.

The chain links TRBV7-3 to TRBJ2-3; 9 bases map to TRBD2. With V trimmed by 1 base and J by 12 bases, 8 bases remained unmatched. Germline CDR1 SGHTA, CDR2 FQGTGA. This CDR3 is 14 amino acids long. CDR3 amino acids: CASSLKTSGAGQYF. The CDR3 bases are TGTGCCAGCAGCTTAAAGACTAGCGGCGCGGGTCAGTATTTT.

This rearrangement joins TRBV7-2 to TRBJ2-7; no definite D call. Germline CDR1 and CDR2: SGHTA and FQGNSA. The CDR3 covers 12 residues. Trimming removed 5 bases at V and 1 base at J, with 6 bases between. The CDR3 sequence: CASSPQSYEQYF. CDR3 nucleotides: TGTGCCAGCAGCCCCCAGTCCTACGAGCAGTACTTC.

The V gene is TRBV11-3, the J gene TRBJ2-7; 7 positions agree with TRBD1. This CDR3 is 14 amino acids long. CDR1 is SGHNT and CDR2 is YENEEA in the germline V gene. With V trimmed by 3 bases and J by 2 bases, 4 bases remained unmatched. In DNA form, the CDR3 reads TGTGCCAGCAGCTTTAACAGGGGACCCTACGAGCAGTACTTC. Its protein product is CASSFNRGPYEQYF. Supplemented by reference TRBV11-3 and TRBJ2-7, the full variable domain reads EAGVVQSPRYKIIEKKQPVAFWCNPISGHNTLYWYLQNLGQGPELLIRYENEEAVDDSQLPKDRFSAERLKGVDSTLKIQPAELGDSAVYLCASSFNRGPYEQYFGPGTRLTVT.